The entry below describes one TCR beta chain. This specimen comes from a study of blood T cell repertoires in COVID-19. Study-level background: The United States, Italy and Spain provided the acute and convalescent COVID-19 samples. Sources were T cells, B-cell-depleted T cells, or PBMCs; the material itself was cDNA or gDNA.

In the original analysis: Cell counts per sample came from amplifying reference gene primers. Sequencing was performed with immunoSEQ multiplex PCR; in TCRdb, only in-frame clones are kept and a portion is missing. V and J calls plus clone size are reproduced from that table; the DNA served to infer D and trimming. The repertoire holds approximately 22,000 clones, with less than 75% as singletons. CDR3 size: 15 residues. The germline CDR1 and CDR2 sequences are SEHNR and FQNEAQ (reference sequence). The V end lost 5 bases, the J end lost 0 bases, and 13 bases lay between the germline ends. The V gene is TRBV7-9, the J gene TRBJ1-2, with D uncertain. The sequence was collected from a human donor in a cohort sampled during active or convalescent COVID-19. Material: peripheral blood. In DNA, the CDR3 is TGTGCCAGCAGCCCGCGGTTCTCCCCTAACTATGGCTACACCTTC. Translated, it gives CASSPRFSPNYGYTF.